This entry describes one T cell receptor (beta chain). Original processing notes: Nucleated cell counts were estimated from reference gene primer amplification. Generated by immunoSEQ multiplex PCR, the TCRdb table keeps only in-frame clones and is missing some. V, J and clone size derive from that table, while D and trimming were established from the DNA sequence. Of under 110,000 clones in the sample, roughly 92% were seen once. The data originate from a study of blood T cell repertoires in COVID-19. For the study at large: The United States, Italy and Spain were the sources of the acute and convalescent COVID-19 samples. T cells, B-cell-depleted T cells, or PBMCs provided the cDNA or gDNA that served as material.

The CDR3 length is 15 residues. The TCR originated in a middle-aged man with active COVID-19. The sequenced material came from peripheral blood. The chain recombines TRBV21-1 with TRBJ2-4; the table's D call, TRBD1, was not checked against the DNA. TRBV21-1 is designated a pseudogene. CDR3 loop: CASSKGQGDENIQYF. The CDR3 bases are TGTGCCAGCAGCAAGGGACAGGGTGACGAAAACATTCAGTACTTC.